What follows is one T cell receptor beta chain and its context. The target antigen is unknown. V dropped 7 bases and J dropped 4; count of bases not matched to a gene: 3. Per the germline V gene, CDR1 is SQVTM and CDR2 is ANQGSEA. The CDR3 is made up of 13 amino acids. Sequencing used immunoSEQ multiplex PCR; TCRdb keeps in-frame clones, though not all of them. The sample lists more than 75,000 clones, under 90% occurring once. This sample was included in a study of OX40 agonist ivuxolimab in advanced cancers. Study-level background: At 0.01 to 10 mg/kg, ivuxolimab was administered intravenously to patients every 2 weeks. A mean age of 60 years, range roughly 20 to 90, was recorded, and 82.7% were male. Anti-PD-1, anti-PD-L1 or anti-CTLA-4 therapy given earlier was allowed, and roughly 40% had some.

Notes on the study in general: The CD4+ and CD8+ T cells in the blood had expanded clonally by week 6 at 0.1 to 3.0 mg/kg.

J is TRBJ2-2 and V is TRBV29-1; 10 bases fit TRBD1. This clonotype was obtained from an adult with an advanced solid tumor such as melanoma, head and neck, liver or kidney cancer. This sample comprised CD4+ or CD8+ T cells sorted from blood, obtained in a trial of the OX40 agonist ivuxolimab. The CDR3 DNA reads as TGCAGCGCGGACAGGGGGGGCACCGGGGAGCTGTTTTTT. Translation gives CSADRGGTGELFF.